This T cell receptor (beta chain) emerged from a study of blood T cell repertoires in COVID-19. Here immunoSEQ multiplex PCR was the method, and the copy in TCRdb shows in-frame clones only, minus some. The profile shows 250,000 to 350,000 clones, approximately 90% of them singletons. The CDR3 extends over 17 amino acids. The trim removed 6 bases at V and 2 bases at J, leaving 7 bases unmatched. Germline CDR1 reads SNHLY; CDR2 reads FYNNEI. Researchers sorted participants into cohorts using their self-reported clinical history. The receptor's source is a young woman who had recovered from COVID-19. Sequenced sample: PBMCs or T cells enriched from blood (not recorded which). The chain employs TRBV2 and TRBJ2-3, with 14 bases aligning to TRBD2. CDR3 region: CASRGLAGALNTDTQYF. The CDR3 nucleotides are TGTGCCAGCAGGGGACTAGCGGGGGCGCTCAACACAGATACGCAGTATTTT.